Following are 24 T cell receptor beta chains from one sample sequenced in a study of blood T cell repertoires in COVID-19. Repertoires were generated with immunoSEQ multiplex PCR, while TCRdb's copy carries only in-frame clones and drops some. The table has around 310,000 clones, roughly 90% seen once. The specimen was PBMCs or T cells enriched from blood (not recorded which). The source of these receptors is a young woman who had recovered from COVID-19.

The rearrangement links TRBV6-5 to TRBJ1-1; weak D call: TRBD1 (6 bases). Looked up from germline, CDR1 is MNHEY and CDR2 is SVGAGI. This CDR3 spans 14 amino acids. V lost 4 bases, J lost 0 bases, and 9 bases lay in between. CDR3 amino acids: CASSFQGLNTEAFF. DNA of the CDR3: TGTGCCAGCAGTTTCCAGGGGTTGAACACTGAAGCTTTCTTT.

The chain is built from TRBV18 and TRBJ2-5; 8 bases map to TRBD1. The CDR3 has 16 residues. Losses at the gene ends were 6 bases for V and 2 bases for J; bases not matched to a gene: 11. CDR1 and CDR2 (germline): KGHSH, LQKENI. CDR3 nucleotides: TGTGCCAGCTCCCTGGACAGGGTCAGAGCTCAAGAGACCCAGTACTTC. It encodes CASSLDRVRAQETQYF.

The chain combines TRBV13 with TRBJ1-3; the match to TRBD1 covers 7 bases. The germline CDR1 and CDR2 sequences are PRHDT and FYEKMQ (reference sequence). The junction had 6 bases not matched to a gene; V was cut back by 9 bases and J by 4 bases. CDR3 length equals 13 residues. In DNA, the CDR3 is TGTGCCAGTAGGACAGGATTAGGAAACACCATATATTTT. This gives the protein CASRTGLGNTIYF.

The chain combines TRBV5-1 with TRBJ1-1; possibly TRBD1 for D (5 bases). Germline V gives CDR1 SGHRS, CDR2 YFSETQ. V lost 4 bases to trimming and J lost 5 bases, with 15 bases between them. This CDR3 is built from 14 residues. The CDR3 here is CASSAGTEGTEAFF. As DNA, the CDR3 is TGCGCCAGCAGCGCCGGGACGGAGGGGACTGAAGCTTTCTTT.

The genes are TRBV2 and TRBJ2-5, with TRBD1 identical over 9 bases. Looked up from germline, CDR1 is SNHLY and CDR2 is FYNNEI. Trimming took 7 bases from V and 4 from J; bases not matched to a gene: 10. The CDR3 is 15 amino acids. In nucleotides, the CDR3 is TGTGCCAGCATTTTATGGGGACAGGGTTCAGAGACCCAGTACTTC. Encoded protein: CASILWGQGSETQYF.

The chain employs TRBV28 and TRBJ2-7, with TRBD1 matching over 9 bases. The V and J ends lost 3 bases and 3 bases, in that order; junction bases with no gene match: 9. Germline CDR1 is MDHEN and CDR2 is SYDVKM. The CDR3 consists of 16 residues. The CDR3 nucleotides read TGTGCCAGCAGTTTTAACCCCGGACAGGGGAGCTACGAGCAGTACTTC. Translation gives CASSFNPGQGSYEQYF. The variable domain in full, with the rest retrieved from reference TRBV28 and TRBJ2-7, is DVKVTQSSRYLVKRTGEKVFLECVQDMDHENMFWYRQDPGLGLRLIYFSYDVKMKEKGDIPEGYSVSREKKERFSLILESASTNQTSMYLCASSFNPGQGSYEQYFGPGTRLTVT.

The CDR3 DNA follows: TGTGCCATCGGGGATGGGGGAGGGGAGCAGTACTTC. Translation gives CAIGDGGGEQYF. The chain combines TRBV10-3 with TRBJ2-7; 7 positions agree with TRBD2. The CDR3 covers 12 residues. CDR1 is ENHRY and CDR2 is SYGVKD in the germline V gene. The ends lost 8 bases at V and 7 bases at J; junction bases unmatched: 8.

The chain recombines TRBV19 with TRBJ2-7; TRBD1 agrees at 9 bases. Germline loops: CDR1 LNHDA, CDR2 SQIVND (reference sequence). Trimming took 5 bases from V and 5 from J; bases not matched to a gene: 10. There are 15 residues in the CDR3. The CDR3 here is CASSAWTGVAHEQYF. The CDR3 DNA sequence: TGTGCCAGTAGTGCATGGACAGGGGTTGCCCACGAGCAGTACTTC.

J is TRBJ2-5 and V is TRBV5-5, with 9 bases lining up with TRBD2. The CDR3 has 14 residues. Germline-derived CDR1 and CDR2 are SGHKS and YYEKEE (reference sequence). V lost 2 bases to trimming and J lost 4 bases; unmatched junction nucleotides: 3. The CDR3, as DNA: TGTGCCAGCAGCTTACAACTAGCGGGAGAGACCCAGTACTTC. It is translated as CASSLQLAGETQYF.

The chain recombines TRBV28 with TRBJ2-7; 7 bases map to TRBD2. The CDR3 is 15 residues long. V shed 0 bases, J shed 2 bases, and the junction held 4 bases outside the gene matches. The germline gives CDR1 MDHEN, CDR2 SYDVKM. The chain's CDR3 is CASSLWGEGAYEQYF. The CDR3 DNA sequence: TGTGCCAGCAGTTTATGGGGGGAGGGAGCCTACGAGCAGTACTTC.

V and J are TRBV28 and TRBJ2-6; TRBD1 might be the D (6 bases). From germline, CDR1 is MDHEN and CDR2 SYDVKM. Trimming pared 6 bases from V and 0 bases from J, leaving 21 bases between. The CDR3 loop spans 19 amino acids. CDR3 protein: CASRFLSRDIYSGANVLTF. The CDR3 DNA sequence: TGTGCCAGCAGATTCCTCTCCCGGGACATATACTCTGGGGCCAACGTCCTGACTTTC.

The chain has TRBV10-3 and TRBJ1-1; tentatively, D is TRBD1 (6 bases). V was clipped by 4 bases and J by 2 bases, with 14 bases between them. CDR3 size: 15 residues. Germline CDR1 is ENHRY and CDR2 is SYGVKD. The CDR3 reads CAISVGGLLNTEAFF. In DNA, the CDR3 is TGTGCCATCAGTGTGGGGGGGCTCCTCAACACTGAAGCTTTCTTT.

The V and J genes are TRBV29-1 and TRBJ2-5, with D uncertain. CDR3 length: 13 amino acids. Trimming shortened V by 3 bases and J by 1 base, and 9 bases separated the two germline ends. Germline V gene sequence: CDR1 SQVTM, CDR2 ANQGSEA. The CDR3 region is CSVDEEIQETQYF. The CDR3 region has the DNA TGCAGCGTTGACGAGGAGATCCAAGAGACCCAGTACTTC.

The V and J genes are TRBV27 and TRBJ2-5, with 9 bases matching TRBD2. CDR1 is MNHEY and CDR2 is SMNVEV in the germline V gene (reference sequence). Trimming took 5 bases from V and 5 from J; bases not matched to a gene: 12. The length of the CDR3 is 16 residues. The CDR3 is CASSGPPGLASETQYF. DNA of the CDR3: TGTGCCAGCAGTGGTCCGCCGGGACTAGCTTCGGAGACCCAGTACTTC.

The rearrangement links TRBV3-1 (or the pseudogene TRBV3-2) to TRBJ2-1, with 11 bases lining up with TRBD2. Trimming cost V 1 base and J 8 bases; bases outside gene matches: 1. Germline CDR1 LGHDT, CDR2 YNNKEL (reference sequence). The CDR3 spans 14 residues. The chain's CDR3 is CASSQGSGRDEQFF. CDR3 DNA sequence: TGTGCCAGCAGCCAAGGTAGCGGGAGGGATGAGCAGTTCTTC.

The chain recombines TRBV7-9 with TRBJ1-1; TRBD1 is a possible D gene (6 bases). From germline, CDR1 is SEHNR and CDR2 FQNEAQ (reference sequence). Trimming removed 1 base from V and 2 bases from J, with 11 bases in between. The CDR3 is 15 amino acids. The chain's CDR3 is CASSLGNRANTEAFF. The CDR3 DNA is TGTGCCAGCAGCTTAGGTAACAGGGCTAACACTGAAGCTTTCTTT.

On this clone itself: The junction departs from the called germline gene at one end, perhaps through a read error. This rearrangement joins TRBV7-7 to TRBJ2-2; 7 nucleotides line up with TRBD1. Germline assignment: CDR1 SSHAT and CDR2 FNYEAQ (reference sequence). This CDR3 has 17 residues. The CDR3 loop is CASSLDRFQALTGELFF. DNA for the CDR3: TGTGCTAGCAGCCTGGACAGGTTCCAAGCTTTGACCGGGGAGCTGTTTTTT.

This rearrangement joins TRBV30 to TRBJ2-4, with D perhaps matching TRBD2 (5 bases). With 2 bases removed from V and 6 bases from J, the gap between germline ends came to 8 bases. This CDR3 is built from 12 residues. The germline V gene encodes CDR1 GTSNPN and CDR2 SVGIG (reference sequence). CDR3 sequence: CAWSILGNIQYF. The CDR3 bases are TGTGCCTGGAGTATACTAGGAAACATTCAGTACTTC.

The chain links TRBV9 to TRBJ2-3, with TRBD1 identical over 12 bases. Germline-derived CDR1 and CDR2 are SGDLS and YYNGEE. The length of the CDR3 is 17 residues. Trimming removed 4 bases from V and 1 base from J; junction bases left unmatched: 7. CDR3 region: CASSPGQGAEGTDTQYF. The CDR3, as DNA: TGTGCCAGCAGCCCGGGACAGGGGGCAGAGGGCACAGATACGCAGTATTTT.

V is TRBV24-1 and J is TRBJ2-3; a weak D match, TRBD1 (6 bases). Between the trimmed V and J ends, which lost 4 bases and 4 bases, there was a span of 11 bases. The CDR3 covers 14 residues. Germline V gene lookup returns CDR1 KGHDR and CDR2 SFDVKD. DNA for the CDR3: TGTGCCACCAGTGAGGTGGGGGCATCAGATACGCAGTATTTT. This codes for CATSEVGASDTQYF.

This rearrangement joins TRBV27 to TRBJ1-1; D not certain. Trimming stripped 5 bases from V and 3 bases from J, with 10 bases between. The CDR3 loop spans 13 amino acids. Per the germline V gene, CDR1 is MNHEY and CDR2 is SMNVEV (reference sequence). In nucleotides, the CDR3 is TGTGCCAGCAGTATTCAACAGTACACTGAAGCTTTCTTT. This gives the protein CASSIQQYTEAFF.

This rearrangement joins TRBV13 to TRBJ2-7; 11 bases fit TRBD2. The CDR3 extends over 15 amino acids. CDR1 is PRHDT, CDR2 FYEKMQ, per germline (reference sequence). Germline trimming cut 3 bases from V and 5 bases from J; bases unmatched to any gene: 6. The DNA for the CDR3 is TGTGCCAGCAGCTTTTTTAGCGGGAGGGCCAACGAGCAGTACTTC. As protein: CASSFFSGRANEQYF. The full variable domain, with the rest looked up from reference TRBV13 and TRBJ2-7, is AAGVIQSPRHLIKEKRETATLKCYPIPRHDTVYWYQQGPGQDPQFLISFYEKMQSDKGSIPDRFSAQQFSDYHSELNMSSLELGDSALYFCASSFFSGRANEQYFGPGTRLTVT.

The V gene is TRBV6-2 or TRBV6-3, the J gene TRBJ2-7; D is undetermined. This CDR3 region has 13 residues. CDR1 and CDR2 from the germline V gene are MNHEY and SVGEGT. Trimming cost V 2 bases and J 4 bases, with 9 bases left between them. In DNA, the CDR3 is TGTGCCAGCAGTTACGAGGCGCAGTACGAGCAGTACTTC. Translation gives CASSYEAQYEQYF.

V gene TRBV27 combines with J gene TRBJ1-6; D is possibly TRBD1 (5 bases). The CDR3 extends over 16 amino acids. Germline values: CDR1 MNHEY, CDR2 SMNVEV (reference sequence). V was pared by 3 bases and J by 6 bases, with 15 bases between. This chain's CDR3 is CASSFQTGRGNSPLHF. The CDR3 nucleotides read TGTGCCAGCAGTTTTCAAACGGGGAGGGGTAATTCACCCCTCCACTTT.